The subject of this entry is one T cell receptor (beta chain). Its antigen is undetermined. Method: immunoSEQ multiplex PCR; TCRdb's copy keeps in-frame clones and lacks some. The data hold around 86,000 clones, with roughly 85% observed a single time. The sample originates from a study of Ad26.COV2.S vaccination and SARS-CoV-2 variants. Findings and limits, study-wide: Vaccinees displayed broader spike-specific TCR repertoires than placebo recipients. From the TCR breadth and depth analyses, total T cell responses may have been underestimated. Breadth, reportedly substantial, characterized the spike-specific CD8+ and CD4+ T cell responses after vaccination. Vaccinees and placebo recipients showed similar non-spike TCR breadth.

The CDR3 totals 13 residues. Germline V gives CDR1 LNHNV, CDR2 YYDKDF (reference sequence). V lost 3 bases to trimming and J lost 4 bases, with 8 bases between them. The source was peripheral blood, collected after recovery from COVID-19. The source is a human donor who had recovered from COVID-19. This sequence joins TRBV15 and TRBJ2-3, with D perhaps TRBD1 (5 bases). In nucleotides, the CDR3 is TGTGCCACCAGCAGGTCAGGGCCAGATACGCAGTATTTT. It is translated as CATSRSGPDTQYF. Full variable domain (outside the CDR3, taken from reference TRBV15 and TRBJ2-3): DAMVIQNPRYQVTQFGKPVTLSCSQTLNHNVMYWYQQKSSQAPKLLFHYYDKDFNNEADTPDNFQSRRPNTSFCFLDIRSPGLGDTAMYLCATSRSGPDTQYFGPGTRLTVL.